This T cell receptor beta chain was identified in a study of molecular identifiers for immune sequencing clone quantification. This clonotype has at least ten counts. TCRdb passed the PCR reads through MiXCR, listing each CDR3 protein once. The sample yields about half a million distinct CDR3 sequences, about a fifth seen once. The junction had 11 bases not matched to a gene; V was cut back by 4 bases and J by 5 bases. The CDR3 sequence is 15 residues long. Germline assignment: CDR1 DFQATT and CDR2 SNEGSKA (reference sequence). The chain has TRBV20-1 and TRBJ2-5, with 9 bases that match TRBD2. The clonotype comes from a human donor in good health. Some libraries in this study had Jurkat cell RNA spiked in. Source material: naive CD8+ T cells from blood, with Jurkat cell RNA spiked in. The subset denotes: FACS-sorted CD8+CD4-CCR7+CD45RA+ naive T cells. The CDR3 loop reads CSAKIAGDRKETQYF. The CDR3 DNA reads TGCAGTGCTAAGATAGCGGGAGACCGCAAGGAGACCCAGTACTTC.